The rows below give T cell receptor beta chains drawn from one sample of a study of cytomegalovirus exposure and HLA in healthy donors. Clones were read by immunoSEQ multiplex PCR, and TCRdb kept only the in-frame ones, dropping some. The data hold 120,000 or so clones, with about 80% observed a single time. The sequenced material came from PBMCs. The receptor set was obtained from a male donor in good health and CMV-seronegative. The CDR3 runs from the conserved cysteine through the conserved F or W. D genes are given only for firm matches. The size entry is marked missing in some rows and otherwise reads once, few, many or a size class.

-,TRBD2,TRBJ2-3,TRBV5-1,CASSLLGGGAQDTQYF,TGCGCCAGCAGCCTATTAGGCGGGGGAGCCCAAGATACGCAGTATTTT
-,TRBD1,TRBJ2-7,TRBV7-2,CASSLGQADRGYEQYF,TGTGCCAGCAGCTTAGGGCAGGCGGACAGGGGGTACGAGCAGTACTTC
few,TRBD2,TRBJ2-5,TRBV27,CASSGSGGAFTRETQYF,TGTGCCAGCAGTGGTAGCGGGGGGGCCTTTACGCGAGAGACCCAGTACTTC
-,-,TRBJ1-2,TRBV27,CASSLSWGGGYGYTF,TGTGCCAGCAGTTTATCTTGGGGGGGCGGCTATGGCTACACCTTC
-,-,TRBJ2-7,TRBV19,CASSGPESYEQYF,TGTGCCAGTAGTGGGCCGGAATCCTACGAGCAGTACTTC
-,-,TRBJ2-7,TRBV11-2,CASSLGSGPSIRRWYEQYF,TGTGCCAGCAGCTTAGGTAGCGGTCCCTCAATTCGGCGATGGTACGAGCAGTACTTC
-,-,TRBJ2-3,TRBV10-1,CASSDGGAGTDTQYF,TGCGCCAGCAGTGATGGGGGCGCGGGCACAGATACGCAGTATTTT
-,TRBD1,TRBJ2-1,TRBV2,CASGGQGPFF,TGTGCCAGCGGAGGACAGGGGCCCTTCTTC
-,TRBD1,TRBJ1-6,TRBV2,CATDRGWNSPLHF,TGTGCAACGGACAGGGGATGGAATTCACCCCTCCACTTT
-,-,TRBJ1-5,TRBV18,CASSPNGGQPQHF,TGTGCCAGCTCACCAAACGGGGGTCAGCCCCAGCATTTT
-,-,TRBJ1-1,TRBV11-2,CASSSPKRVTEAFF,TGTGCCAGCAGCTCACCCAAGAGGGTAACTGAAGCTTTCTTT
once,-,TRBJ1-4,TRBV27,CASSLTGPTNEKLFF,TGTGCCAGCAGTCTTACAGGGCCCACTAATGAAAAACTGTTTTTT
-,-,TRBJ1-2,TRBV27,CASSFQGSRYGYTF,TGTGCCAGCAGTTTCCAGGGAAGCCGCTATGGCTACACCTTC
-,-,TRBJ1-3,TRBV6-6,CASSWTADSGNTIYF,TGTGCCAGCAGTTGGACAGCTGACTCTGGAAACACCATATATTTT
few,-,TRBJ1-1,TRBV6-1,CASSERPEAFF,TGTGCCAGCAGTGAACGTCCTGAAGCTTTCTTT
-,-,TRBJ2-7,TRBV5-1,CASSPARAGGSYEQYF,TGCGCCAGCAGCCCCGCACGTGCAGGGGGGTCCTACGAGCAGTACTTC
-,-,TRBJ2-5,TRBV7-9,CSSSWGGEGALQETQYF,TGTTCCAGCAGCTGGGGAGGTGAAGGGGCCCTCCAAGAGACCCAGTACTTC
-,TRBD1,TRBJ1-2,TRBV6-5,CASSPIQGSYGYTF,TGTGCCAGCAGCCCCATACAGGGGAGCTATGGCTACACCTTC
-,-,TRBJ1-4,TRBV4-1,CASSQDNPGLRIGRWTNEKLFF,TGCGCCAGCAGCCAAGATAACCCCGGGCTTCGAATAGGGAGGTGGACTAATGAAAAACTGTTTTTT
-,-,TRBJ2-7,TRBV6-5,CASSSVGGEAEQYF,TGTGCCAGCAGTTCCGTAGGGGGGGAAGCCGAGCAGTACTTC
-,-,TRBJ2-3,TRBV7-2,CASRRQVVGTDTQYF,TGTGCCAGCAGGCGACAGGTGGTTGGAACAGATACGCAGTATTTT
-,-,TRBJ1-4,TRBV9,CASSPAGGAGEKLFF,TGTGCCAGCAGCCCGGCGGGGGGGGCAGGTGAAAAACTGTTTTTT
-,-,TRBJ1-1,TRBV25-1,CASSGWDKATEAFF,TGTGCCAGCAGTGGCTGGGACAAAGCCACTGAAGCTTTCTTT
-,-,TRBJ1-3,TRBV9,CASSETGGNTIYF,TGTGCCAGCAGTGAGACGGGGGGAAACACCATATATTTT
-,-,TRBJ1-3,TRBV5-1,CASSLEGLAGNTIYF,TGCGCCAGCAGCTTGGAGGGGTTAGCTGGAAACACCATATATTTT
-,-,TRBJ1-4,TRBV5-1,CASSSAGGVLNEKLFF,TGCGCCAGCAGCTCCGCTGGGGGGGTTCTTAATGAAAAACTGTTTTTT
-,TRBD2,TRBJ2-1,TRBV5-1,CASSLGRGRGYQNEQFF,TGCGCCAGCAGCTTGGGTCGCGGGCGGGGGTATCAGAATGAGCAGTTCTTC
-,TRBD1,TRBJ2-7,TRBV5-1,CASSFSGTGIYEQYF,TGCGCCAGCAGCTTCTCCGGGACAGGGATCTACGAGCAGTACTTC
-,-,TRBJ2-7,TRBV20-1,CSAFRQEQYF,TGCAGTGCTTTTAGACAGGAGCAGTACTTC
few,-,TRBJ2-1,TRBV6-6,CASYPSAEYNEQFF,TGTGCCAGCTACCCTAGCGCCGAATACAATGAGCAGTTCTTC
-,TRBD1,TRBJ2-1,TRBV6-1,CASSEGQGVLFFNEQFF,TGTGCCAGCAGTGAGGGACAGGGCGTCCTCTTTTTCAATGAGCAGTTCTTC
once,TRBD2,TRBJ2-1,TRBV7-8,CASSSQSWREGRYNEQFF,TGTGCCAGCAGCTCCCAGAGTTGGCGGGAGGGCCGGTACAATGAGCAGTTCTTC
-,TRBD2,TRBJ2-3,TRBV5-1,CASSTGLAGTTDTQYF,TGCGCCAGCAGCACCGGACTAGCGGGAACCACAGATACGCAGTATTTT
-,TRBD1,TRBJ2-1,TRBV10-1,CASSENWGTGRFF,TGCGCCAGCAGTGAGAATTGGGGGACAGGGAGATTCTTC
-,TRBD1,TRBJ1-1,TRBV7-2,CASNFDRVSTEAFF,TGTGCCAGCAACTTTGACAGGGTTTCCACTGAAGCTTTCTTT
few,TRBD1,TRBJ1-2,TRBV2,CAITPGTGERGYTF,TGTGCCATCACCCCCGGGACAGGGGAGCGCGGCTACACCTTC
few,-,TRBJ2-7,TRBV5-6,CASSLGAHYEQYF,TGTGCCAGCAGCTTGGGGGCGCACTACGAGCAGTACTTC
-,TRBD1,TRBJ1-2,TRBV29-1,CSVDTGQGAGGTF,TGCAGCGTCGACACGGGACAGGGGGCAGGAGGCACCTTC
-,-,TRBJ1-2,TRBV4-2,CASSQVTEERGYTF,TGTGCCAGCAGCCAAGTAACCGAGGAGCGGGGCTACACCTTC
-,-,TRBJ1-2,TRBV19,CASRIQGPDYGYTF,TGTGCCAGTAGGATTCAGGGGCCGGACTATGGCTACACCTTC
few,-,TRBJ1-5,TRBV4-2,CASSQDGTPNQPQHF,TGTGCCAGCAGCCAAGATGGTACTCCCAATCAGCCCCAGCATTTT
-,TRBD1,TRBJ2-1,TRBV2,CASGGQWGNEQFF,TGTGCCAGCGGGGGACAGTGGGGCAATGAGCAGTTCTTC
-,TRBD1,TRBJ1-2,TRBV10-3,CAIRWTGEDYGYTF,TGTGCCATCAGATGGACAGGGGAAGACTATGGCTACACCTTC
-,-,TRBJ2-3,TRBV7-3,CASSLVGGSTDTQYF,TGTGCCAGCAGCCTAGTCGGGGGTAGCACAGATACGCAGTATTTT
-,TRBD2,TRBJ2-1,TRBV19,CASSIRGGNTYNEQFF,TGTGCCAGTAGTATCCGCGGGGGAAACACCTACAATGAGCAGTTCTTC
few,-,TRBJ2-5,TRBV19,CASSAKETQYF,TGTGCCAGTAGTGCTAAGGAGACCCAGTACTTC
-,TRBD1,TRBJ1-3,TRBV4-3,CASSQGQGVGNTIYF,TGCGCCAGCAGCCAAGGCCAGGGGGTAGGAAACACCATATATTTT
once,-,TRBJ2-1,TRBV18,CASSRYGEEWDNEQFF,TGTGCCAGCTCACGGTACGGGGAGGAGTGGGACAATGAGCAGTTCTTC
-,-,TRBJ2-3,TRBV10-3,CAISKQGTASTDTQYF,TGTGCCATCAGTAAACAGGGGACTGCTAGCACAGATACGCAGTATTTT
-,TRBD1,TRBJ2-7,TRBV5-5,CASSRQGGIYEQYF,TGTGCCAGCAGCCGACAGGGGGGAATTTACGAGCAGTACTTC